This is a list of T cell receptor beta chains from one sample in a study of T cell changes during pregnancy in multiple sclerosis. This table comes from immunoSEQ multiplex PCR, and its TCRdb copy is limited to in-frame clones, with some not included. The sample has some 59,000 clones, less than 95% seen once. This sample comprised peripheral blood, obtained in the third trimester of pregnancy. These receptors came from a female donor in good health, enrolled as a control in a pregnancy study. Both conserved end residues are part of each CDR3. A D gene is named only where the DNA matches it firmly. Only part of the rows carry a size: once, few, many, or a class if the clone is expanded.

d_call j_call v_call cdr3_length clone_size cdr3_aa cdr3_nt
. TRBJ2-3 TRBV5-1 14 . CASSLSQATDTQYF TGCGCCAGCAGCTTAAGCCAGGCCACAGATACGCAGTATTTT
. TRBJ1-2 TRBV4-3 13 . CASSHGGLGGYTF TGCGCCAGCAGCCATGGAGGGCTGGGGGGCTACACCTTC
TRBD1 TRBJ2-7 TRBV27 14 . CASRQGQDRREQYF TGTGCCAGCAGACAGGGACAGGACCGGCGAGAGCAGTACTTC
. TRBJ1-2 TRBV19 14 . CAATRDKGLYGYTF TGTGCCGCCACCCGGGACAAGGGTCTCTATGGCTACACCTTC
. TRBJ1-1 TRBV29-1 15 once CSVEDLSRVSTEAFF TGCAGCGTTGAAGATCTTTCGAGAGTGAGCACTGAAGCTTTCTTT
TRBD1 TRBJ1-6 TRBV6-6 15 . CASSPNQGANSPLHF TGTGCCAGCAGCCCTAACCAGGGGGCTAATTCACCCCTCCACTTT
TRBD1 TRBJ2-1 TRBV7-9 17 . CASSPSTGGYWSDEQFF TGTGCCAGCAGCCCGTCGACAGGGGGCTATTGGAGCGATGAGCAGTTCTTC
TRBD1 TRBJ1-2 TRBV9 12 few CASTDRGDGYTF TGTGCCAGCACGGACAGGGGGGATGGCTACACCTTC
TRBD1 TRBJ1-2 TRBV6-5 14 once CASSLARQGYGYTF TGTGCCAGCAGTCTTGCCCGACAGGGGTATGGCTACACCTTC
TRBD1 TRBJ1-4 TRBV16 13 . CASTGTGREKLFF TGTGCCAGCACGGGGACAGGGAGAGAAAAACTGTTTTTT
TRBD1 TRBJ1-5 TRBV27 14 . CASSLSDRGAPQHF TGTGCCAGCAGTTTATCGGACAGGGGAGCGCCCCAGCATTTT
TRBD2 TRBJ2-7 TRBV30 18 . CAWSVRRLAGGGSYEQYF TGTGCCTGGAGTGTACGTCGACTAGCGGGGGGGGGTTCCTACGAGCAGTACTTC